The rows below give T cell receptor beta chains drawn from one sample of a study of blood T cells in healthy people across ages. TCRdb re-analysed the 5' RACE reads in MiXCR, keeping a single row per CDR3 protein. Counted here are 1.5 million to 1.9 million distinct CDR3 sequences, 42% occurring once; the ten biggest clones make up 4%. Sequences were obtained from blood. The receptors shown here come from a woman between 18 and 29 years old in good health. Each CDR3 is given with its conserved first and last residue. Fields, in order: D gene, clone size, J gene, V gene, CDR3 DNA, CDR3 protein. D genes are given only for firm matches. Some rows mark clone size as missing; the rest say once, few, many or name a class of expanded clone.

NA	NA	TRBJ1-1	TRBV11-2	TGTGCCAGCAACCTAGGAGAGGGGACCAAAGCTTTCTTT	CASNLGEGTKAFF
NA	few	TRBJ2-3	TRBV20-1	TGCAGTGCGGACCGACGTGTAGCAGATACGCAGTATTTT	CSADRRVADTQYF
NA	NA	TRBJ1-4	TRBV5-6	TGTGCCAGCAGCTTGTTCGGGGGCGGTAATGAAAAACTGTTTTTT	CASSLFGGGNEKLFF
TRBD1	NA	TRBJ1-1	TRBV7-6	TGTGCCAGCAGCTTAGATCCGACAGGGAGGAACACTGAAGCTTTCTTT	CASSLDPTGRNTEAFF
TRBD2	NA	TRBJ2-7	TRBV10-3	TGTGCCATATTTAGCGGGGGGGAAAATGAGCAGTACTTC	CAIFSGGENEQYF
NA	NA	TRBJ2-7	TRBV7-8	TGTGCCAGCATCCCCTTGATCTACGAGCAGTACTTC	CASIPLIYEQYF
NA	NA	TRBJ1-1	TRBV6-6	TGTGCCAGCAGTTACCTCCTCAGTAGGGAAGAAGCTTTCTTT	CASSYLLSREEAFF
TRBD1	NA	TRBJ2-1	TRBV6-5	TGTGCCAGCAGTTACTCGATGGCAGGGGGCCACCTCCACAATGAGCAGTTCTTC	CASSYSMAGGHLHNEQFF
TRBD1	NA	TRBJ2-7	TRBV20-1	TGCAGTGCTAGAGTCGAGGGGGCCCCGACCTACGAGCAGTACTTC	CSARVEGAPTYEQYF
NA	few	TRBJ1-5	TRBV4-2	TGTGCCAGCAGCCAAGGGGTCAGGACTGGTCAGCCCCAGCATTTT	CASSQGVRTGQPQHF
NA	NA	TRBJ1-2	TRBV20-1	TGCAGTGCTAGAGTTGGCTACACCTTC	CSARVGYTF
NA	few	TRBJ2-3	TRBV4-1	TGCGCCAGCAGCCAAGATGCGCTACACGACCCGGGGGATACGCAGTATTTT	CASSQDALHDPGDTQYF
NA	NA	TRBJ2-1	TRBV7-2	TGTGCCAGCAGCGCTAGAAATTACAATGAGCAGTTCTTC	CASSARNYNEQFF
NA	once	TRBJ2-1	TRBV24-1	TGTGCCACCAGTGATCCGGGGTATGAGCAGTTCTTC	CATSDPGYEQFF
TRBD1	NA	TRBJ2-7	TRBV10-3	TGTGCCAATTCGGGACAGGGAGGCTCCTACGAGCAGTACTTC	CANSGQGGSYEQYF
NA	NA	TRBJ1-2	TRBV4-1	TGCGCCAGCAGCCAAGGACTCAGGGAAGCGCATGGAGCTAACTATGGCTACACCTTC	CASSQGLREAHGANYGYTF
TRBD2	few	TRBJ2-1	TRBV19	TGTGCCAGTAGTGCCCGGACTAGCGGAGGCTCCTACAATGAGCAGTTCTTC	CASSARTSGGSYNEQFF
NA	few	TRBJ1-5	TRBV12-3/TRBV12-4	TGTGCCAGCAGCGGACAGTTCAATCAGCCCCAGCATTTT	CASSGQFNQPQHF
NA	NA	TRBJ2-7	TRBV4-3	TGCGCCAGCAGCCCGGCGGAGAGGACCTACGAGCAGTACTTC	CASSPAERTYEQYF
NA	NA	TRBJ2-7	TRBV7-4	TGTGCCAGCACCTTATGTACAGGACACTCCTACGAGCAGTACTTC	CASTLCTGHSYEQYF
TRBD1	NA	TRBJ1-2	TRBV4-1	TGCGCCAGCAACGGGGGGACAGGGGGCTATGGCTACACCTTC	CASNGGTGGYGYTF
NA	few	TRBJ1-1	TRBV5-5	TGTGCCAGCAGCTCCGGAGGTCGGGGAATGGCTTTCTTT	CASSSGGRGMAFF
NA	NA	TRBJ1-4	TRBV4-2	TGTGCCAGCAGCCAAGGAGATATATCCGATTATAATGAAAAACTGTTTTTT	CASSQGDISDYNEKLFF
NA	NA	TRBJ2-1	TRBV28	TGTGCCAGCAGTTTTCGGATATTGGCGTTCGATGAGCAGTTCTTC	CASSFRILAFDEQFF
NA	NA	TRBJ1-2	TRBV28	TGTGCCAGCAGTGGGGCTGGTTTGGGATGGGGCTACACCTTC	CASSGAGLGWGYTF
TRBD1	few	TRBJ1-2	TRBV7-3	TGTGCCAGCAGCTTAAGCCCCGGGACAGGGGACACCTTC	CASSLSPGTGDTF
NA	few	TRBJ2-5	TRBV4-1	TGCGCCAGCAGCCCGAAGGGTGAAGAGACCCAGTACTTC	CASSPKGEETQYF
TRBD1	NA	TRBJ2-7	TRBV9	TGTGCCAGCAGCGCCGGGACAGACGACTACGAGCAGTACTTC	CASSAGTDDYEQYF